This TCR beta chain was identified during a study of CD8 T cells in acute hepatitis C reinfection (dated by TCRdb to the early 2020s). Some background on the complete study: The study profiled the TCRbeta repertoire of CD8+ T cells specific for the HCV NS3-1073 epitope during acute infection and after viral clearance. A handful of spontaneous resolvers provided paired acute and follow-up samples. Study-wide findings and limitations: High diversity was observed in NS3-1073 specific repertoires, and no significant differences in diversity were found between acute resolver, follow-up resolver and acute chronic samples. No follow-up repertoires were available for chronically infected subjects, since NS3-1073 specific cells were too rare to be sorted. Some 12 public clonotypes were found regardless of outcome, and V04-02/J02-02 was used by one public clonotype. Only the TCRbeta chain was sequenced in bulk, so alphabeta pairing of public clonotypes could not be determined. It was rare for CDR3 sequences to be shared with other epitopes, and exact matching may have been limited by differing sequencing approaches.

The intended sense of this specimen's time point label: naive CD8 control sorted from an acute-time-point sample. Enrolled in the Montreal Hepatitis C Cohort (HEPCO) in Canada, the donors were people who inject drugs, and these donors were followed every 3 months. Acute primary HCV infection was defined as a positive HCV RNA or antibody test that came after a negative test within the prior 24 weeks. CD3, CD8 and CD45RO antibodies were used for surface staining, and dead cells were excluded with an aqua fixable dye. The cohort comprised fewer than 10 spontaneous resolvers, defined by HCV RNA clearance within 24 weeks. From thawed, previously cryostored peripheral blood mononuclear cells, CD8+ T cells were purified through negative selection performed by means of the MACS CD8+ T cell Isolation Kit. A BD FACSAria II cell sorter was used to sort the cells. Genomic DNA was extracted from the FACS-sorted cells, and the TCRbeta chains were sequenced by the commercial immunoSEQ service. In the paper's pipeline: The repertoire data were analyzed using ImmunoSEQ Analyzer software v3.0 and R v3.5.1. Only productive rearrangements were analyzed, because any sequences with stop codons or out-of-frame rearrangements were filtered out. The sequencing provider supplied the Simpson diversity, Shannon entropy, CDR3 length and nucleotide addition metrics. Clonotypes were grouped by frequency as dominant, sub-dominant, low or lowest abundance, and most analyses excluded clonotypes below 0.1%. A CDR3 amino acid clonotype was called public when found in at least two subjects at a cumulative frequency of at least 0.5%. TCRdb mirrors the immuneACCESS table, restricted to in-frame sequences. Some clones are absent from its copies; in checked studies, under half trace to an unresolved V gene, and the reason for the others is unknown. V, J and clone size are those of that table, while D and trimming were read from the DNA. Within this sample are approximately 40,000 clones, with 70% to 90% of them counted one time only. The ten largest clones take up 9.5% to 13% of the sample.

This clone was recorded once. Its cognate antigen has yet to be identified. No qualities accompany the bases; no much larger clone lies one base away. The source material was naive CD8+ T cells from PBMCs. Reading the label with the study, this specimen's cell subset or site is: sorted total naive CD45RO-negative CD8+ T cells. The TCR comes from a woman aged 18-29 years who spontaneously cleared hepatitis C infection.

The CDR3 reads as follows: CASSLGLAGGPGDTQYF. The nucleotides read TGTGCCAGCAGCTTAGGACTAGCGGGAGGCCCCGGCGATACGCAGTATTTT. The rearranged segments are TRBV7-2 and TRBJ2-3, and 13 junctional nucleotides match TRBD2. V is cut back by 1 base and J by 6 bases, with 7 bases in the junction unmatched. Reading from cysteine to phenylalanine, the CDR3 counts 17 amino acids. Only the CDR3 DNA stays, 51 bases, in frame from base 1. The germline V gene yields SGHTA for CDR1 and FQGNSA for CDR2.